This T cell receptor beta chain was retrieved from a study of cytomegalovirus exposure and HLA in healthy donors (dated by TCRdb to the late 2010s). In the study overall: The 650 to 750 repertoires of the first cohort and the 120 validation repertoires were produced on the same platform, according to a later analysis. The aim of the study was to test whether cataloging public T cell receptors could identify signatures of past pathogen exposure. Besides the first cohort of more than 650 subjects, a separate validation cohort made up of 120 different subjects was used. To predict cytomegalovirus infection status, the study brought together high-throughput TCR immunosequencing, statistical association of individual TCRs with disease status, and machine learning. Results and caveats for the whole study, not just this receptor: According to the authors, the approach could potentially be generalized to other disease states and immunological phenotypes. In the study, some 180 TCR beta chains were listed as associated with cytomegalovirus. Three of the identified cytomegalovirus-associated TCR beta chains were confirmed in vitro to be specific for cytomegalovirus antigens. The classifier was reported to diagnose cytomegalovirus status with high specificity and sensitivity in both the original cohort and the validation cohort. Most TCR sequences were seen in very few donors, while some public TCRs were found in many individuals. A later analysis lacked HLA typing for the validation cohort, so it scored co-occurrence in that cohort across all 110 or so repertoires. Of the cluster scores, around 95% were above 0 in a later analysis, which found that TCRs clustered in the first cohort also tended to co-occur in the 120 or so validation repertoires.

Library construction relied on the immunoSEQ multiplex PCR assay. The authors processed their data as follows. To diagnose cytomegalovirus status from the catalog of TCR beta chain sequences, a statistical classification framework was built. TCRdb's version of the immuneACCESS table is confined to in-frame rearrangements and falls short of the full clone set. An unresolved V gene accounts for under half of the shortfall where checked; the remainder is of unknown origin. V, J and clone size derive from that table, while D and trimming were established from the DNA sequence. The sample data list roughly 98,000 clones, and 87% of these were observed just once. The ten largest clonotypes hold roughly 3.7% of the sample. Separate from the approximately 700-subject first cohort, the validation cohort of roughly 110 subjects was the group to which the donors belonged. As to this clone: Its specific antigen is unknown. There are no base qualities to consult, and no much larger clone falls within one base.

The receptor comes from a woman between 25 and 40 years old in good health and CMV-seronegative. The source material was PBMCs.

The DNA sequence reads TGCGCCAGCAGCGCCACGGGTCGTCGAGATACGCAGTATTTT. It translates to CASSATGRRDTQYF. The chain links TRBV5-1 with TRBJ2-3, with the D gene uncertain. Between the V and J ends, shortened by 4 bases and 5 bases respectively, the junction contains 14 bases. The CDR3 sequence holds 14 residues, the cysteine and phenylalanine included. The kept DNA is CDR3 alone, 42 bases in frame from the first base. CDR1 and CDR2 were assigned from the germline V gene as SGHRS and YFSETQ.